The clone carrying this T cell receptor (beta chain) was detected only once. Germline-derived CDR1 and CDR2 are SNHLY and FYNNEI. The CDR3 is 15 amino acids. This specimen comes from a study of shared clonotypes between healthy human individuals. Replicate PCRs run on sorted subsets employed 200 ng DNA, roughly 30,000 T cell genomes. Profiled with immunoSEQ multiplex PCR; TCRdb holds only in-frame clones, not every one. The sample lists roughly 530,000 clones, almost 97% occurring once. The sequenced sample consisted of naive CD4+ T cells sorted from blood. Subset indicated: CD45RA+ positively selected. This chain uses TRBV2 with TRBJ2-2, with a tentative D call TRBD2 (7 bases). The clonotype comes from a woman aged 25-40 years in good health. The CDR3 reads CAGVRGAVDTGELFF. The CDR3 nucleotides are TGTGCAGGTGTTCGGGGGGCCGTTGACACCGGGGAGCTGTTTTTT.